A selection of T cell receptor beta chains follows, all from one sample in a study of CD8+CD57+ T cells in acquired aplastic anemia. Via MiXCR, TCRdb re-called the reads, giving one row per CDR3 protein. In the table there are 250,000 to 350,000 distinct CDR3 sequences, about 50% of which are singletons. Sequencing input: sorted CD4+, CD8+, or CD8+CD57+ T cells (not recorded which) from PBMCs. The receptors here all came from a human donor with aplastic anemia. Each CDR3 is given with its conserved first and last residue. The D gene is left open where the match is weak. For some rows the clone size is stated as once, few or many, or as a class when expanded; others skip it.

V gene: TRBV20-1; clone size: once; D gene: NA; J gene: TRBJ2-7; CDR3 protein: CSAKQGGGASYEQYF; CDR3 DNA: TGCAGTGCTAAGCAGGGGGGCGGGGCCTCCTACGAGCAGTACTTC
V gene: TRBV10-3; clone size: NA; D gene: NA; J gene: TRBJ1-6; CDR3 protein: CAISEQGSTYNSPLHF; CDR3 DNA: TGTGCCATCAGTGAACAGGGTAGTACCTATAATTCACCCCTCCACTTT
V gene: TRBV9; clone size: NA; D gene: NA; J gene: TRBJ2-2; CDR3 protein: CASSDRQTGELFF; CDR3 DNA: TGTGCCAGCAGCGACAGACAGACCGGGGAGCTGTTTTTT
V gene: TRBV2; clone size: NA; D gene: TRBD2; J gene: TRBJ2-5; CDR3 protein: CASSITSGRALETQYF; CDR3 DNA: TGTGCCAGCAGCATTACTAGCGGGAGGGCCCTTGAGACCCAGTACTTC
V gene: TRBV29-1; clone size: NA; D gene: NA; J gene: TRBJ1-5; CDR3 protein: CSALESINQPQHF; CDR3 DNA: TGCAGCGCCCTCGAAAGTATCAATCAGCCCCAGCATTTT
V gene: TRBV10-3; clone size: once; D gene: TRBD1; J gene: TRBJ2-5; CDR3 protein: CAIGGTGADGTQYF; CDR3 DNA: TGTGCCATCGGGGGGACAGGGGCAGACGGGACCCAGTACTTC
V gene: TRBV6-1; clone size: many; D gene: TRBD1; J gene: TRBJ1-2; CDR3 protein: CASSERDRGLGYTF; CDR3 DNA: TGTGCCAGCAGTGAGCGGGACAGGGGGCTCGGCTACACCTTC
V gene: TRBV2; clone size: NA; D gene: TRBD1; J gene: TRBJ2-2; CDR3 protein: CASRDGQANTGELFF; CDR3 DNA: TGTGCCAGCAGGGATGGACAGGCGAACACCGGGGAGCTGTTTTTT
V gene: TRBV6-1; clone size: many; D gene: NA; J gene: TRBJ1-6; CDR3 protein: CASIRQSRAGSPLHF; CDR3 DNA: TGTGCCAGCATCCGACAATCCAGGGCGGGTTCACCCCTCCACTTT
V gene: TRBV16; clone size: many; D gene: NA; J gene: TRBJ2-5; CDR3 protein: CASRRTSFSTQYF; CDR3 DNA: TGTGCCAGCCGCCGTACCTCGTTTTCGACCCAGTACTTC
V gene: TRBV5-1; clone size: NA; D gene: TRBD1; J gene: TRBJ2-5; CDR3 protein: CASSPGTGGYQETQYF; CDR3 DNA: TGCGCCAGCAGCCCAGGGACAGGGGGATACCAAGAGACCCAGTACTTC
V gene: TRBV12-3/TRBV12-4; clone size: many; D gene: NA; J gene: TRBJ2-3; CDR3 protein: CASSLEGADTQYF; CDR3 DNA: TGTGCCAGCAGTTTAGAAGGAGCAGATACGCAGTATTTT
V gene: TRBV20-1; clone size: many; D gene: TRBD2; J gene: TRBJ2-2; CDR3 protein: CSARGTTSWGNTGELFF; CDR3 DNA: TGCAGTGCTAGGGGGACGACTAGCTGGGGGAACACCGGGGAGCTGTTTTTT
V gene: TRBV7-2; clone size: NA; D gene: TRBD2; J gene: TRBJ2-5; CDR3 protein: CASSLRAGAFRETQYF; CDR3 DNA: TGTGCCAGCAGCCTACGAGCGGGAGCTTTTCGAGAGACCCAGTACTTC
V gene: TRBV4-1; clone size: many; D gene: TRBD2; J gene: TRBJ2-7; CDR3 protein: CASSPAGGWDEQYF; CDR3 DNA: TGCGCCAGCAGCCCTGCGGGGGGGTGGGACGAGCAGTACTTC
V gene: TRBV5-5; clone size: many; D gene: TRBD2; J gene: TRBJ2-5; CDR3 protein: CASSLTGGEETQYF; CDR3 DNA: TGTGCCAGCAGCTTGACCGGGGGGGAAGAGACCCAGTACTTC
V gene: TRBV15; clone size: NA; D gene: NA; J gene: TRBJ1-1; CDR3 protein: CATSRDARNKAFF; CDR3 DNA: TGTGCCACCAGCAGAGATGCCAGAAATAAAGCTTTCTTT
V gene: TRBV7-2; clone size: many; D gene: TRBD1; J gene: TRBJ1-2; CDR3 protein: CASSSRRTGNYGYTF; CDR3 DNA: TGTGCCAGCAGCTCTAGACGGACAGGGAACTATGGCTACACCTTC
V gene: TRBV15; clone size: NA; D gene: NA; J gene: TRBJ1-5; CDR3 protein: CATSRVQNQPQHF; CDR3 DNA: TGTGCCACCAGCAGGGTCCAAAATCAGCCCCAGCATTTT
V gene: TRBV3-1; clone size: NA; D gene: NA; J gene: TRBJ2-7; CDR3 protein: CASSRGELEQYF; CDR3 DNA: TGTGCCAGCAGTCGAGGGGAGCTCGAGCAGTACTTC
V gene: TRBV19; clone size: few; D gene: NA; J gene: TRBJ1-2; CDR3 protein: CASSIDIAYNYGYAF; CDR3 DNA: TGTGCCAGTAGTATAGATATAGCTTACAACTATGGCTACGCCTTC
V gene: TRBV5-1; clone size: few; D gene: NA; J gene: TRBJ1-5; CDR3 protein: CASSLGTNQPQHF; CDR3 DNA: TGCGCCAGCAGCTTAGGTACGAATCAGCCCCAGCATTTT
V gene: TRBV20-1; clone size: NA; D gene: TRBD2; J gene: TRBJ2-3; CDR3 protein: CSARDPSGSTDTQYF; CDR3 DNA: TGCAGTGCTAGAGATCCTAGCGGGAGCACAGATACGCAGTATTTT
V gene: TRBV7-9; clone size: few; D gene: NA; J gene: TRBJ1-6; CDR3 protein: CASIRGVGSSYNSPLHF; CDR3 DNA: TGTGCCAGCATCCGCGGGGTGGGGAGCTCCTATAATTCACCCCTCCACTTT
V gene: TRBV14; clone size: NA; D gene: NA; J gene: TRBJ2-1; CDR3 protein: CASSQGNYNEQFF; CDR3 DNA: TGTGCCAGCAGCCAAGGGAACTACAATGAGCAGTTCTTC
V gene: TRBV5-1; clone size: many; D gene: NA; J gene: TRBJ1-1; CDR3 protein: CASSLTGQSSMNTEAFF; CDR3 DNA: TGCGCCAGCAGCTTGACCGGACAGTCTTCAATGAACACTGAAGCTTTCTTT
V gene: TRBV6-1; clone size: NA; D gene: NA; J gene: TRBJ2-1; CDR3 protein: CASRRSGVGEQFF; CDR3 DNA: TGTGCCAGCAGAAGGAGTGGGGTGGGGGAGCAGTTCTTC
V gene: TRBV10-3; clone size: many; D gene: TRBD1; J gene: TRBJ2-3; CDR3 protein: CAISNIQGASTDTQYF; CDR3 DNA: TGTGCCATCAGTAACATACAGGGGGCAAGCACAGATACGCAGTATTTT
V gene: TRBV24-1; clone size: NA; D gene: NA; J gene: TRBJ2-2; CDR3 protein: CATSDPPGGLFF; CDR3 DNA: TGTGCCACCAGTGACCCCCCCGGTGGGCTGTTTTTT
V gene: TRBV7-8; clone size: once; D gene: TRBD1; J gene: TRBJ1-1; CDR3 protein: CASSLAWAGGKYTEAFF; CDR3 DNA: TGTGCCAGCAGCTTAGCGTGGGCAGGGGGCAAGTACACTGAAGCTTTCTTT